This T cell receptor beta chain stems from a study of blood T cell repertoires in COVID-19. On the study more broadly: COVID-19 samples collected from the United States, Italy and Spain covered acute and convalescent phases. The cDNA or gDNA used as material had been derived from T cells, B-cell-depleted T cells, or PBMCs.

The length of the CDR3 is 12 residues. CDR1 is SNHLY and CDR2 is FYNNEI in the germline V gene. J gave up 8 bases and V 8 bases, and 7 bases lay outside the gene matches. In the source study's methods: Scientists estimated how many nucleated cells there were by amplifying reference gene primers. TCRdb keeps only in-frame clones here, not all; method: immunoSEQ multiplex PCR. V and J calls and clone size are given by that table; D and trimming were obtained from the DNA. Seen here are about 97,000 clones, more than 90% observed once, and the top ten hold approximately 1.9%. Patients in Seattle were enrolled during active infection, then followed longitudinally.

J is TRBJ1-2 and V is TRBV2, with TRBD1 matching over 8 bases. The clonotype originates from a woman aged 45-60 years with COVID-19, enrolled during active disease. The sequenced sample consisted of peripheral blood. The CDR3 region is CASVDRGSGYTF. CDR3 sequence (DNA): TGTGCCAGCGTAGACAGGGGATCCGGCTACACCTTC.